These 32 T cell receptor beta chains were all obtained from the same sample, sequenced in a study of blood T cell repertoires in COVID-19. The data were produced by immunoSEQ multiplex PCR, yet TCRdb's version contains in-frame clones alone and is incomplete. The sample shows fewer than 200,000 clones, approximately 84% of them seen only once. Sequenced sample: peripheral blood. The receptors stem from a man in his forties who had recovered from COVID-19.

The genes are TRBV19 and TRBJ1-2, with D perhaps matching TRBD1 (5 bases). Trimming took 5 bases from V and 6 from J, leaving 13 bases between them. The V gene's germline CDR1 is LNHDA and CDR2 SQIVND (reference sequence). This CDR3 contains 13 residues. The CDR3 protein is CASSPSGGDGYTF. The CDR3 DNA follows: TGTGCCAGTAGTCCGTCGGGAGGGGATGGCTACACCTTC. Full variable domain (remainder filled in from reference TRBV19 and TRBJ1-2): DGGITQSPKYLFRKEGQNVTLSCEQNLNHDAMYWYRQDPGQGLRLIYYSQIVNDFQKGDIAEGYSVSREKKESFPLTVTSAQKNPTAFYLCASSPSGGDGYTFGSGTRLTVV.

The V call is TRBV7-2, the J call TRBJ2-3, with D possibly matching TRBD1 (5 bases). V lost 1 base and J lost 1, with 6 bases in between. The length of the CDR3 is 14 residues. CDR1 is SGHTA, CDR2 FQGNSA, per germline. DNA of the CDR3: TGTGCCAGCAGCTTAGAGACAGGCACAGATACGCAGTATTTT. As protein: CASSLETGTDTQYF.

The rearrangement uses TRBV2 and TRBJ1-2, with D possibly being TRBD1 (5 bases). Trimming stripped 10 bases from V and 0 bases from J, with 12 bases between. Germline V lookup: CDR1 SNHLY, CDR2 FYNNEI. The length of the CDR3 is 13 residues. Here the CDR3 reads CATLTGTNYGYTF. CDR3 DNA: TGTGCCACGTTAACAGGAACTAACTATGGCTACACCTTC.

The rearrangement uses TRBV12-5 and TRBJ2-3; 7 nucleotides agree with TRBD2. Germline CDR1 LGHNT, CDR2 FRNRAP. Trimming took 6 bases from V and 0 from J; bases not matched to a gene: 12. The CDR3 loop spans 17 amino acids. CDR3 protein: CASGPRPSGKSTDTQYF. In nucleotides, the CDR3 is TGTGCTAGTGGCCCGCGGCCTAGCGGAAAGAGCACAGATACGCAGTATTTT.

The rearrangement links TRBV11-3 to TRBJ2-1; weak D call: TRBD1 (5 bases). CDR3 length: 13 residues. V was pared by 5 bases and J by 5 bases, with 10 bases between. Germline loops: CDR1 SGHNT, CDR2 YENEEA. The CDR3 coding sequence is TGTGCCAGCAGCCTGACAGATGACAATGAGCAGTTCTTC. Amino acid sequence: CASSLTDDNEQFF.

The chain employs TRBV6-7 and TRBJ2-7, with D unclear. TRBV6-7 is an open reading frame, and its role is uncertain. Deletions cut 5 bases from V and 2 bases from J, with 10 bases between. This CDR3 has 13 amino acids. CDR3: CASSPPPAYEQYF. DNA for the CDR3: TGTGCCAGCAGTCCCCCCCCCGCCTACGAGCAGTACTTC.

The genes are TRBV4-1 and TRBJ2-5; possibly TRBD1 for D (6 bases). V was cut by 4 bases and J by 5 bases, with 8 bases left in between. This CDR3 has 12 amino acids. The germline V gene encodes CDR1 MGHRA and CDR2 YSYEKL. Here the CDR3 reads CASSPTGETQYF. The CDR3 DNA reads TGCGCCAGCAGCCCAACAGGGGAGACCCAGTACTTC.

The rearrangement joins TRBV6-2 or TRBV6-3 to TRBJ1-2, with a possible D match to TRBD1 (5 bases). CDR1 is MNHEY, CDR2 SVGEGT, per germline. The CDR3 totals 12 residues. Between the trimmed V and J ends, which lost 5 bases and 6 bases, there was a span of 10 bases. This CDR3 is CASSPRVHGYTF. The CDR3 DNA reads as TGTGCCAGCAGTCCCAGGGTCCATGGCTACACCTTC.

This chain connects TRBV6-5 to TRBJ2-7, with 9 bases matching TRBD1. This CDR3 region has 14 residues. The V gene end was trimmed by 0 bases and the J gene end by 9 bases; junction bases not matched to a gene: 6. Looked up from germline, CDR1 is MNHEY and CDR2 is SVGAGI. The CDR3 DNA reads as TGTGCCAGCAGTTACTCACTAGGACAGGGGAGGCAGTACTTC. This translates into CASSYSLGQGRQYF.

The rearrangement joins TRBV6-4 to TRBJ2-7; possible D gene TRBD1, 6 bases. The CDR3 consists of 16 residues. The V gene lost 8 bases and the J gene lost 0 bases, with 20 bases spanning the gap. The germline V gene encodes CDR1 MRHNA and CDR2 SNTAGT. This CDR3 is CASDYPQGFSSYEQYF. CDR3 nucleotide sequence: TGTGCCAGCGACTACCCCCAGGGGTTCAGCTCCTACGAGCAGTACTTC.

The V call is TRBV4-3, the J call TRBJ2-2; tentative D call: TRBD1 (6 bases). Germline V gene lookup returns CDR1 LGHNA and CDR2 YSLEER. CDR3 length: 17 residues. The V gene lost 3 bases and the J gene lost 4 bases, with 18 bases spanning the gap. The CDR3 spells CASSHLEVRGTTGELFF. The CDR3 DNA reads TGCGCCAGCAGCCACCTGGAAGTCAGGGGAACCACCGGGGAGCTGTTTTTT.

The rearrangement links TRBV24-1 to TRBJ1-6; 9 bases match TRBD1. Trimming cost V 4 bases and J 7 bases; bases outside gene matches: 4. This CDR3 contains 15 residues. The V gene's germline CDR1 is KGHDR and CDR2 SFDVKD. The CDR3 here is CATSDNRGPNSPLHF. CDR3 in DNA: TGTGCCACCAGTGACAACAGGGGGCCAAATTCACCCCTCCACTTT.

The chain is built from TRBV7-2 and TRBJ2-3; tentatively, D is TRBD1 (5 bases). V dropped 1 base and J dropped 3 bases, with 20 bases sitting between them. The CDR3 consists of 18 residues. Per the germline V gene, CDR1 is SGHTA and CDR2 is FQGNSA. CDR3 in DNA: TGTGCCAGCAGCTTAGGTGGTGGCAGCCAGGGTGGGACAGATACGCAGTATTTT. It encodes CASSLGGGSQGGTDTQYF.

This chain uses TRBV7-2 with TRBJ1-1; D is unclear. Trimming left V 5 bases short and J 4 bases short, with 17 bases between. CDR1 and CDR2 from the germline V gene are SGHTA and FQGNSA. This CDR3 is built from 15 residues. The CDR3 here is CASSPLAAGSTEAFF. CDR3 DNA: TGTGCCAGCAGCCCGTTAGCTGCGGGAAGCACTGAAGCTTTCTTT.

The chain links TRBV4-2 to TRBJ1-5; D is unresolved. The germline CDR1 and CDR2 sequences are LGHNA and YNFKEQ. V gave up 1 base and J gave up 2 bases, with 3 bases separating them. The CDR3 extends over 13 amino acids. The CDR3 DNA is TGTGCCAGCAGCCAAGTCGGCAATCAGCCCCAGCATTTT. Translated: CASSQVGNQPQHF.

The chain joins TRBV6-5 to TRBJ2-3; a possible D gene is TRBD1 (6 bases). Per germline, CDR1 MNHEY and CDR2 SVGAGI. This CDR3 has 15 residues. V was trimmed by 6 bases and J by 0 bases, leaving 13 bases between them. CDR3 DNA sequence: TGTGCCAGCAGCCCCGGGACACCTAGCACAGATACGCAGTATTTT. Translating gives CASSPGTPSTDTQYF.

V is TRBV10-3 and J is TRBJ1-2; 9 bases agree with TRBD1. CDR1 ENHRY and CDR2 SYGVKD come from the germline V gene. Trimming removed 6 bases from V and 0 bases from J; junction bases left unmatched: 2. There are 14 residues in the CDR3. Here the CDR3 DNA reads TGTGCCATCAGGGGGACAGGGTCTAACTATGGCTACACCTTC. Translated, it gives CAIRGTGSNYGYTF.

In this sample, this clone turned up once. This chain links TRBV4-3 with TRBJ2-1; D remains ambiguous. The V and J ends lost 0 bases and 5 bases respectively, with 8 bases between them. The germline V gene encodes CDR1 LGHNA and CDR2 YSLEER. This CDR3 is 14 amino acids long. The CDR3 region is CASSQDLLDNEQFF. DNA of the CDR3: TGCGCCAGCAGCCAAGATCTCCTCGACAATGAGCAGTTCTTC.

The chain combines TRBV10-3 with TRBJ2-7, with TRBD2 identical over 15 bases. Germline V CDR1 and CDR2: ENHRY, SYGVKD. V lost 2 bases and J lost 7; bases outside the gene matches: 9. This CDR3 has 17 residues. The CDR3 loop is CAISEPRTSGGAGEQYF. As DNA, the CDR3 is TGTGCCATCAGTGAGCCCCGGACTAGCGGGGGGGCGGGAGAGCAGTACTTC.

The CDR3 DNA reads TGTGCCAGCACCCACGGAGGGAACTATGGCTACACCTTC. Translating it yields CASTHGGNYGYTF. V is TRBV12-3 or TRBV12-4 and J is TRBJ1-2; D not certain. The CDR3 has 13 amino acids. Trimming pared 7 bases from V and 2 bases from J, leaving 11 bases between.

This chain uses TRBV2 with TRBJ2-5, with 8 bases lining up with TRBD2. The CDR3 length is 13 residues. J lost 4 bases, V lost 7 bases, and 5 bases had no gene match. From germline, CDR1 is SNHLY and CDR2 FYNNEI. DNA of the CDR3: TGTGCCAGCATGCGGGAGGTGGGAGAGACCCAGTACTTC. Its protein product is CASMREVGETQYF.

The V call is TRBV5-8, the J call TRBJ2-1, with TRBD2 as a possible D gene (5 bases). Trimming cost V 7 bases and J 5 bases, with 13 bases left between them. CDR3 length: 13 amino acids. Germline V gene sequence: CDR1 SGHTS, CDR2 YDEGEE. In DNA form, the CDR3 reads TGTGCCAGCGCTGTTGACTATCACAATGAGCAGTTCTTC. This translates into CASAVDYHNEQFF.

V usage is TRBV4-2 and J usage is TRBJ2-7; 7 positions match TRBD2. V lost 4 bases to trimming and J lost 3 bases; unmatched junction nucleotides: 12. Germline loops: CDR1 LGHNA, CDR2 YNFKEQ. This CDR3 has 16 amino acids. The CDR3 sequence is CASSPREVGGGYEQYF. As DNA, the CDR3 is TGTGCCAGCAGCCCCAGGGAGGTTGGGGGGGGCTACGAGCAGTACTTC.

V is TRBV19 and J is TRBJ1-2, with 10 positions matching TRBD1. The germline CDR1 and CDR2 sequences are LNHDA and SQIVND (reference sequence). The CDR3 extends over 15 amino acids. The V and J ends lost 3 bases and 6 bases, in that order; junction bases with no gene match: 7. DNA of the CDR3: TGTGCCAGTAGTATTGGGATCGGGACAGGGGATGGCTACACCTTC. As protein: CASSIGIGTGDGYTF.

The CDR3 DNA sequence: TGTGCCAGCAGTCCGGGACAGTTCTACAATGAGCAGTTCTTC. Translated: CASSPGQFYNEQFF. This rearrangement joins TRBV2 to TRBJ2-1, with 7 bases aligning to TRBD1. The germline gives CDR1 SNHLY, CDR2 FYNNEI. The CDR3 has 14 amino acids. V lost 5 bases to trimming and J lost 3 bases; unmatched junction nucleotides: 4.

This clone was detected only once. The chain joins TRBV6-2 or TRBV6-3 to TRBJ2-2; 8 positions agree with TRBD2. In germline, CDR1 is MNHEY, CDR2 SVGEGT. Trimming at V came to 4 bases and at J to 4 bases, leaving 8 bases not matched to a gene. The CDR3 spans 16 residues. The CDR3 loop is CASSSPVGGGTGELFF. In DNA, the CDR3 is TGTGCCAGCAGTTCCCCCGTCGGGGGGGGCACCGGGGAGCTGTTTTTT.

The CDR3 loop is CASSLRTGRDNEQFF. CDR3 nucleotide sequence: TGTGCCAGCAGCTTGAGGACGGGCAGGGACAATGAGCAGTTCTTC. V and J are TRBV5-5 and TRBJ2-1, with TRBD1 as a possible D gene (5 bases). The CDR3 has 15 residues. The germline V and J ends were trimmed by 1 base and 5 bases, with 13 bases remaining between them. Germline V lookup: CDR1 SGHKS, CDR2 YYEKEE (reference sequence).

This clone was detected a few times. V is TRBV28 and J is TRBJ1-2; TRBD1 aligns across 9 bases. The CDR3 loop spans 13 amino acids. V lost 6 bases and J lost 10; bases outside the gene matches: 9. Germline CDR1 MDHEN, CDR2 SYDVKM. CDR3 DNA: TGTGCCAGCAGATTGGGACAGGGAGCTTCCTACACCTTC. This sequence encodes CASRLGQGASYTF.

CDR3 region: CASSFQRTGVGNTIYF. DNA for the CDR3: TGTGCCAGCAGCTTCCAAAGGACAGGGGTTGGAAACACCATATATTTT. The gene calls are TRBV3-1 (or the pseudogene TRBV3-2) and TRBJ1-3; the match to TRBD1 covers 9 bases. J gave up 3 bases and V 5 bases, and 8 bases lay outside the gene matches. The CDR3 loop spans 16 amino acids. Germline V lookup: CDR1 LGHDT, CDR2 YNNKEL (reference sequence).

This chain uses TRBV5-6 with TRBJ2-7, with 7 bases lining up with TRBD2. Germline assignment: CDR1 SGHDT and CDR2 YYEEEE. The CDR3 contains 12 residues. Trimming at V came to 0 bases and at J to 6 bases, leaving 0 bases not matched to a gene. This CDR3 is CASSLGGGEQYF. The DNA for the CDR3 is TGTGCCAGCAGCTTGGGCGGGGGCGAGCAGTACTTC.

The CDR3 sequence is CASSIRTGAISGNTIYF. CDR3 in DNA: TGTGCCAGTAGTATTAGGACAGGGGCCATCTCTGGAAACACCATATATTTT. This chain links TRBV19 with TRBJ1-3, with 9 bases that match TRBD1. Trimming removed 3 bases from V and 0 bases from J; junction bases left unmatched: 6. The CDR3 totals 17 residues. CDR1 is LNHDA and CDR2 is SQIVND in the germline V gene (reference sequence).

This clone was detected once. Other DNA sequences from this sample encode an identical CDR3 as well. This chain joins TRBV11-3 and TRBJ2-5; D uncertain. V was pared by 5 bases and J by 4 bases, with 5 bases between. The length of the CDR3 is 11 residues. Germline lookup yields CDR1 SGHNT and CDR2 YENEEA. The chain's CDR3 is CASSLRETQYF. The CDR3 DNA reads TGTGCCAGCAGCCTAAGAGAGACCCAGTACTTC.